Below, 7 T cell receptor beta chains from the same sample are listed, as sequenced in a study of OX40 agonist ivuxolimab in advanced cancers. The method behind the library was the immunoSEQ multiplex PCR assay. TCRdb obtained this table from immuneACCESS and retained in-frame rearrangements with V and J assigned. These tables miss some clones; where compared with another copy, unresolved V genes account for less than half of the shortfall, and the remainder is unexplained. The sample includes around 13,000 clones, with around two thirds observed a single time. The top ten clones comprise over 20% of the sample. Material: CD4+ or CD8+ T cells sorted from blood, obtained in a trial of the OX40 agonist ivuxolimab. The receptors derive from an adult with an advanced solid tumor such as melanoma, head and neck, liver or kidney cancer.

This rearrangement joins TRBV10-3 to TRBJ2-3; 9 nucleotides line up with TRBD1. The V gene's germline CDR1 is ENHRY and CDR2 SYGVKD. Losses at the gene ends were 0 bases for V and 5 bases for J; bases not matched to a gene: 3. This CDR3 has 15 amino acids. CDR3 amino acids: CAISESGQGIDTQYF. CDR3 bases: TGTGCCATCAGTGAGTCGGGACAGGGTATAGATACGCAGTATTTT.

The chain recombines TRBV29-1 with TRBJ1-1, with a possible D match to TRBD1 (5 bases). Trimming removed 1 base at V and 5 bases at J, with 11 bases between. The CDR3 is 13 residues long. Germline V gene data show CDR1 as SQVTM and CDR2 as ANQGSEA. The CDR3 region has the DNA TGCAGCGTTGAAGGAGCGGGGGTGACTGAAGCTTTCTTT. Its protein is CSVEGAGVTEAFF.

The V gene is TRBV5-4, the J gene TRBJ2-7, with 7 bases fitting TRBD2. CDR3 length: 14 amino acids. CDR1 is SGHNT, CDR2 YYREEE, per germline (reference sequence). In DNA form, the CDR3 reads TGTGCAGCCCGGCCAGCGGGGTCCTCCTACGAGCAGTACTTC. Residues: CAARPAGSSYEQYF. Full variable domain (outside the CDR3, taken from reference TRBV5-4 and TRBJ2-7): ETGVTQSPTHLIKTRGQQVTLRCSSQSGHNTVSWYQQALGQGPQFIFQYYREEENGRGNFPPRFSGLQFPNYSSELNVNALELDDSALYLCAARPAGSSYEQYFGPGTRLTVT.

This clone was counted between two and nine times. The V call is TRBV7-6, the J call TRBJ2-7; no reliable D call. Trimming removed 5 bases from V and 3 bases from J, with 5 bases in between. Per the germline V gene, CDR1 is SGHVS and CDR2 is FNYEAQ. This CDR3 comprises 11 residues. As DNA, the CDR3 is TGTGCCAGCAGCCCAATCTACGAGCAGTACTTC. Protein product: CASSPIYEQYF.

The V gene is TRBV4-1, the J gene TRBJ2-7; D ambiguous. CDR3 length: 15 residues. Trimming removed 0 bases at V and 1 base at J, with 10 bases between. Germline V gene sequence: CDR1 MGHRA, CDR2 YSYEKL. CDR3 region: CASSQDSAGSYEQYF. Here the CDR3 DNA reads TGCGCCAGCAGCCAAGATTCCGCCGGGTCCTACGAGCAGTACTTC.

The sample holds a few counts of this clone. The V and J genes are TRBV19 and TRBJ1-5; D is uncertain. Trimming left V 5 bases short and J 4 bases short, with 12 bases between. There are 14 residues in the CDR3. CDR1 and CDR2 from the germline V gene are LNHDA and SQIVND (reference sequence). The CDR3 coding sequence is TGTGCCAGTAGTTTACCGGGAGGGAATCAGCCCCAGCATTTT. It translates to CASSLPGGNQPQHF.

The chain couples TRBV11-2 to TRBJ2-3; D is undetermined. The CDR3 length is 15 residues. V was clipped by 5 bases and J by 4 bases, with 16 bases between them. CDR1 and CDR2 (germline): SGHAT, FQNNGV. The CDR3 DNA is TGTGCCAGCAGCAGGGCGTGGGGTGAGGCAGATACGCAGTATTTT. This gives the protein CASSRAWGEADTQYF.